A selection of T cell receptor beta chains follows, all from one sample in a study of T cells after yellow fever vaccination. TCRdb ran MiXCR on the 5' RACE reads and lists one entry per CDR3 protein. Among some 400,000 distinct CDR3 sequences listed, around 19% were seen once. This sample comprised PBMCs, obtained before the yellow fever booster vaccination. The receptors here all came from a young man who received the YFV17D yellow fever vaccine. The conserved cysteine and the conserved F or W are not part of the CDR3 here. The order of the fields is V gene, CDR3 protein.

>TRBV7-3
ASSLNPGWAETQY
>TRBV7-2
ASSWQGVAGATEAF
>TRBV7-6
ASSLVPSGGSPRVQETQY
>TRBV20-1
SARDLLRTRDYGYT
>TRBV4-1
ASSQVKGQNTEAF
>TRBV20-1
SARGRQGYNEQF
>TRBV7-2
ASSLEAYNEKLF
>TRBV12-3/TRBV12-4
ASSLGGHGNQPQH
>TRBV13
ASSSGTAGYT
>TRBV7-8
ASILVRLAATDTQY
>TRBV5-4
ASSLSRNEQY
>TRBV6-2/TRBV6-3
ATQRGGSADTQY
>TRBV7-2
ASSLNSGEDTQY
>TRBV27
ASSTAARGDTQY
>TRBV5-6
ASSPIGRPSSYNEQF
>TRBV11-2
ASSYFLRADEQY
>TRBV21-1
ASKRPYNSPLH
>TRBV9
ASTRTTSGGSTDTQY
>TRBV20-1
SACPRGGQYNEQF
>TRBV6-2/TRBV6-3
ASSMAGRHEQY
>TRBV20-1
SAREGSYTGELF
>TRBV3-1
ASSPPGQGTIQY
>TRBV29-1
SVPSGTKNIQY
>TRBV5-1
ASSNLGAVQETQY
>TRBV5-1
ASSPTTGVGNTIY
>TRBV5-1
ASSLEKGGYT
>TRBV4-1
ASSQRDSGQDGYT
>TRBV4-1
ASSQIRGEQF
>TRBV4-1
ASSQTPFGGGSYEQY
>TRBV15
ATATERYSNQPQH
>TRBV24-1
ATRFPGHQETQY
>TRBV5-1
ASSFRGRPNTEAF
>TRBV9
ASSRGTSGGLYNEQF
>TRBV12-3/TRBV12-4
ASSRTEYNSPLH
>TRBV12-3/TRBV12-4
ASSLGTGTPNTEAF
>TRBV6-1
ASSEAPMTGSLYYEQY
>TRBV5-4
ASSLKAGGLLGDTQY
>TRBV18
ASSPGRDEQF
>TRBV5-1
ASSTVAGTVQRNIQY
>TRBV12-3/TRBV12-4
ASSLGGRRETQY
>TRBV7-9
ASSTSQGSREAF
>TRBV2
ASSDGTGEKLF
>TRBV7-9
ASSAAGGSNYGYT
>TRBV6-5
ASSYYQSGQNIQY
>TRBV20-1
SARGEERGKNIQY
>TRBV12-3/TRBV12-4
ASSLLGQGEGGYT